This T cell receptor (beta chain) appears in the sequencing data of a study of blood T cells in healthy people across ages. CDR1 and CDR2 (germline): MRHNA, SNTAGT. The CDR3 has 16 residues. Unmatched junction bases numbered 5, after V lost 2 bases and J lost 5 bases. A sample-barcoded 5' primer and a J-beta primer mix were used in a second PCR of about 7 to 12 cycles. Via MiXCR, TCRdb re-called the 5' RACE reads, giving one row per CDR3 protein. The sample shows about 1.6 million distinct CDR3 sequences, about 35% of them seen only once. The chain employs TRBV6-4 and TRBJ2-1; 11 bases map to TRBD2. The source material was blood. The TCR originated in a woman between 25 and 40 years old in good health. CDR3 residues: CASSDVGTSGHNEQFF. The CDR3 nucleotides are TGTGCCAGCAGTGACGTGGGGACTAGCGGCCACAATGAGCAGTTCTTC.